This T cell receptor beta chain was retrieved from a study of blood T cell repertoires in COVID-19. Study as a whole: Collection of acute and convalescent COVID-19 samples took place in the United States, Italy and Spain. Nucleic acid was either cDNA or gDNA, and it came from T cells, B-cell-depleted T cells, or PBMCs.

Germline V CDR1 and CDR2: LNHDA, SQIVND (reference sequence). The CDR3 consists of 14 residues. V gave up 8 bases and J gave up 2 bases; unmatched junction bases: 8. As handled by the study authors: Amplification of reference gene primers provided the estimated nucleated cell counts. Sequencing was performed with immunoSEQ multiplex PCR; in TCRdb, only in-frame clones are kept and a portion is missing. V and J calls and clone size are given by that table; D and trimming were obtained from the DNA. The sample consists of about 160,000 clones, around 90% of them appearing once. What was sequenced was peripheral blood. The chain has TRBV19 and TRBJ2-7; TRBD2 aligns across 8 bases. This receptor was taken from a man aged 18 to 35 with acute or convalescent COVID-19. In DNA, the CDR3 is TGTGCCAGTGGGGGCCGGGAGGGGACCTACGAGCAGTACTTC. Protein: CASGGREGTYEQYF.